These T cell receptor beta chains were read from a single sample in a study of early T cells in non-severe SARS-CoV-2 infection. TCRdb re-analysed the 5' RACE reads in MiXCR, keeping a single row per CDR3 protein. The sample holds roughly 66,000 distinct CDR3 sequences, 9.1% seen once. Sequences were obtained from whole blood. The receptors stem from an adult who was a healthcare worker with PCR-confirmed SARS-CoV-2 infection or an uninfected control (not recorded which). CDR3s include the opening cysteine and the closing phenylalanine or tryptophan. A D gene is named only where the DNA matches it firmly. Expanded clones get a size class; other rows say once, few or many, or leave the size out.

size	D	J	V	CDR3	DNA
many	NA	TRBJ1-4	TRBV20-1	CSASTITGKLFF	TGCAGTGCTAGCACCATTACAGGAAAACTGTTTTTT
few	TRBD2	TRBJ2-7	TRBV5-4	CASSPPGGLAGREQYF	TGTGCCAGCAGCCCCCCGGGAGGACTAGCGGGACGGGAGCAGTACTTC
many	TRBD2	TRBJ2-7	TRBV28	CATRTSGRALAYEQYF	TGTGCCACCCGGACTAGCGGGAGGGCCCTCGCCTACGAGCAGTACTTC
few	TRBD1	TRBJ1-2	TRBV20-1	CSARRDRGNYGYTF	TGCAGTGCCCGCCGGGACAGGGGAAACTATGGCTACACCTTC
few	NA	TRBJ2-7	TRBV20-1	CSAMGLETYEQYF	TGCAGTGCTATGGGACTTGAAACCTACGAGCAGTACTTC
NA	NA	TRBJ2-2	TRBV21-1	CASSKEPNTGELFF	TGTGCCAGCAGCAAAGAACCGAACACCGGGGAGCTGTTTTTT
many	TRBD1	TRBJ2-2	TRBV20-1	CSASRGLDTGELFF	TGCAGTGCTAGCAGGGGGCTTGACACCGGGGAGCTGTTTTTT
NA	NA	TRBJ1-1	TRBV29-1	CSVGEPTGNTEAFF	TGCAGCGTTGGGGAGCCGACAGGGAACACTGAAGCTTTCTTT
few	TRBD2	TRBJ2-7	TRBV20-1	CSADPSGSREQYF	TGCAGTGCTGACCCTAGCGGGAGTCGCGAGCAGTACTTC
few	NA	TRBJ2-5	TRBV2	CASSVGTALPETQYF	TGTGCCAGCAGTGTCGGGACTGCCCTTCCGGAGACCCAGTACTTC
many	TRBD1	TRBJ2-7	TRBV15	CATSRDIISGQEQYF	TGTGCCACCAGCAGAGATATAATCTCGGGACAGGAGCAGTACTTC
few	NA	TRBJ1-1	TRBV5-1	CASSGENTEAFF	TGCGCCAGCAGCGGAGAGAACACTGAAGCTTTCTTT
few	TRBD2	TRBJ2-1	TRBV4-3	CASSRDGGRVYNEQFF	TGCGCCAGCAGCCGCGACGGCGGGAGAGTTTACAATGAGCAGTTCTTC
few	NA	TRBJ2-5	TRBV11-3	CASARTSETQYF	TGTGCCAGCGCGCGGACTTCCGAGACCCAGTACTTC
few	NA	TRBJ2-2	TRBV7-2	CASSLVRGNTGELFF	TGTGCCAGCAGCTTGGTCAGGGGCAACACCGGGGAGCTGTTTTTT
many	NA	TRBJ2-2	TRBV12-3/TRBV12-4	CASSLSFTGELFF	TGTGCCAGCAGTTTATCGTTCACCGGGGAGCTGTTTTTT
NA	TRBD1	TRBJ2-7	TRBV4-2	CASSQVTETGHPYEQYF	TGTGCCAGCAGCCAAGTTACAGAGACAGGGCACCCCTACGAGCAGTACTTC
many	NA	TRBJ1-1	TRBV12-3/TRBV12-4	CASSLAAGLGEAFF	TGTGCCAGCAGTTTAGCCGCAGGGTTAGGTGAAGCTTTCTTT
few	NA	TRBJ1-1	TRBV12-3/TRBV12-4	CASSSTSSRNTEAFF	TGTGCCAGCAGTTCGACTTCTTCGCGGAACACTGAAGCTTTCTTT
NA	NA	TRBJ2-3	TRBV29-1	CSVRRRLTGEDTQYF	TGCAGCGTCCGGAGGAGACTGACGGGTGAAGATACGCAGTATTTT
NA	NA	TRBJ2-7	TRBV4-2	CASSPGGWTGAYEQYF	TGTGCCAGCAGCCCGGGGGGATGGACAGGAGCCTACGAGCAGTACTTC
NA	NA	TRBJ1-2	TRBV5-1	CASSLVASDYGYTF	TGCGCCAGCAGCTTGGTAGCATCAGACTATGGCTACACCTTC
NA	NA	TRBJ1-3	TRBV12-2	CASRPRGLLLVNTIYF	TGTGCAAGTCGCCCTAGGGGACTCCTGCTGGTAAACACCATATATTTT
NA	TRBD1	TRBJ2-7	TRBV10-2	CASLDRGSSYEQYF	TGCGCCAGCCTTGACAGGGGGAGCTCCTACGAGCAGTACTTC